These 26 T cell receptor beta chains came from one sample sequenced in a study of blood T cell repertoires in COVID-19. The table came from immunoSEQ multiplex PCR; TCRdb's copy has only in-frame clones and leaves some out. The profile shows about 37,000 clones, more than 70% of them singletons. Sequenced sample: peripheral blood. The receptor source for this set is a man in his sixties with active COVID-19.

The CDR3 nucleotides read TGTGCCAGCAAGGCGGGAGGGCCTTCAGATACGCAGTATTTT. Amino acid sequence: CASKAGGPSDTQYF. The gene calls are TRBV6-6 and TRBJ2-3; 9 bases line up with TRBD2. Germline CDR1 and CDR2: MNHNY and SVGAGI (reference sequence). This CDR3 comprises 14 residues. With V trimmed by 7 bases and J by 4 bases, 6 bases remained unmatched.

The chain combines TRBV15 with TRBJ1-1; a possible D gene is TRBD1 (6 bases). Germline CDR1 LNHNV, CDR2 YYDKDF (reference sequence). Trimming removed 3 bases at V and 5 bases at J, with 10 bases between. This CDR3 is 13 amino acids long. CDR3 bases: TGTGCCACCAGCAGGAACAGGGAAACTGAAGCTTTCTTT. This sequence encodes CATSRNRETEAFF.

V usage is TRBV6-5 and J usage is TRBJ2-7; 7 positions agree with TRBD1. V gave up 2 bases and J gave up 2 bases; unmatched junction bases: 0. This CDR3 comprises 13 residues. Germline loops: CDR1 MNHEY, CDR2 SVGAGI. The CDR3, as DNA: TGTGCCAGCAGTTACAGGGGGCCCTACGAGCAGTACTTC. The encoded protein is CASSYRGPYEQYF.

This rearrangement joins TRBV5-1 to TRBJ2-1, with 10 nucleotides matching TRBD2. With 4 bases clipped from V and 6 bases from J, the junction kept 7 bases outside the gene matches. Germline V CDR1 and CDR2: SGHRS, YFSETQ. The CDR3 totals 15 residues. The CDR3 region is CASSRALAGSNEQFF. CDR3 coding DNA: TGCGCCAGCAGCCGGGCACTAGCGGGGAGCAATGAGCAGTTCTTC.

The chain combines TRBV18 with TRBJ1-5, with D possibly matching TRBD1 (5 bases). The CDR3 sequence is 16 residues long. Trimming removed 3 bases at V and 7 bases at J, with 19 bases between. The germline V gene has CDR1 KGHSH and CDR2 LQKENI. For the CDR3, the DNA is TGTGCCAGCTCACCTCCCGACAGCTACTCACGCCAGCCCCAGCATTTT. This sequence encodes CASSPPDSYSRQPQHF.

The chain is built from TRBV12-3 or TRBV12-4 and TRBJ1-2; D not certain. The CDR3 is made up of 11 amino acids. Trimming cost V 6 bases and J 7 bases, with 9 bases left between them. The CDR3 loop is CASREGGGYTF. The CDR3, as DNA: TGTGCCAGCAGGGAGGGTGGTGGCTACACCTTC.

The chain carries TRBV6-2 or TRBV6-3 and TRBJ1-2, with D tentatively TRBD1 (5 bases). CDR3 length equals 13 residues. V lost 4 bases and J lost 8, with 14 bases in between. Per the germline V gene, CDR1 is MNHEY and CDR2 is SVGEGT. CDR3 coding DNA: TGTGCCAGCAGTTCCAGGGATCTAGAGGGCTACACCTTC. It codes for CASSSRDLEGYTF.

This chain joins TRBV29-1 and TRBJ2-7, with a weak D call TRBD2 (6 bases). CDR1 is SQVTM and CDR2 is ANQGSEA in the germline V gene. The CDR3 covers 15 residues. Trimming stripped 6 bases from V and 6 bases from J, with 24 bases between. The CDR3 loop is CSVLGLGGPWGEQYF. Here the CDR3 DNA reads TGCAGCGTCTTAGGGTTGGGAGGCCCATGGGGCGAGCAGTACTTC.

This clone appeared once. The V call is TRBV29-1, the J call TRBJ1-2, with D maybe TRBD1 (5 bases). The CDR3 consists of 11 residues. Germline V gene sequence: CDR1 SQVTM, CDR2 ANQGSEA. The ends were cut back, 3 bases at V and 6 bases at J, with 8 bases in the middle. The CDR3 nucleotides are TGCAGCGTTGAGGGAGGGGATGGCTACACCTTC. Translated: CSVEGGDGYTF.

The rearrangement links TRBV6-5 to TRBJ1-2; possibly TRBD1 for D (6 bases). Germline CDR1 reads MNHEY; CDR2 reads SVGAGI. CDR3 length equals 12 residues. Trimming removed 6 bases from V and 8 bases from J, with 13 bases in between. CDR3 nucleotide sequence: TGTGCCAGCAGGGACGGCAGGGGAGGCTACACCTTC. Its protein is CASRDGRGGYTF.

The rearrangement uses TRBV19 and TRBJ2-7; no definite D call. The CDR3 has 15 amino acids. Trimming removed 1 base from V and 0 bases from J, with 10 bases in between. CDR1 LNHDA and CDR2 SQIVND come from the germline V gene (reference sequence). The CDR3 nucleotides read TGTGCCAGTAGTATAGGCGTTATAAGCTCCTACGAGCAGTACTTC. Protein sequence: CASSIGVISSYEQYF.

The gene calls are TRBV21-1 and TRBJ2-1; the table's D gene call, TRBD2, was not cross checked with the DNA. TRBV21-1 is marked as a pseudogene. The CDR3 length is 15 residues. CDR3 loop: CASSNGLAGANEQFF. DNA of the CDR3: TGTGCCAGCAGCAATGGACTAGCGGGAGCCAATGAGCAGTTCTTC.

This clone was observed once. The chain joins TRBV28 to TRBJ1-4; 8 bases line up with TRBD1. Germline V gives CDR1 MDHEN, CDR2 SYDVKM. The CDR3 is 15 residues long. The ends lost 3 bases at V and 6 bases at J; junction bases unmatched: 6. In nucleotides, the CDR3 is TGTGCCAGCAGTTTGATGGGACAGGTTGATGAAAAACTGTTTTTT. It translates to CASSLMGQVDEKLFF.

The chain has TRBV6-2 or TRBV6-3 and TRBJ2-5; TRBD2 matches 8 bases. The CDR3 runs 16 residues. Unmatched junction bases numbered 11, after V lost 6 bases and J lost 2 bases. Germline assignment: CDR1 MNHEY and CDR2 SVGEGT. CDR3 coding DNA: TGTGCCAGCAGCCAACTCGGACTAGCAGTGCAAGAGACCCAGTACTTC. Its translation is CASSQLGLAVQETQYF.

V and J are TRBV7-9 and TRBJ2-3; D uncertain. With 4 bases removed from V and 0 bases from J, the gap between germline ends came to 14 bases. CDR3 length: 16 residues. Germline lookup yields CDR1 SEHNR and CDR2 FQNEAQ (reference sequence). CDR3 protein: CASSSPGIGSTDTQYF. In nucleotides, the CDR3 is TGTGCCAGCAGCTCACCGGGTATCGGTAGCACAGATACGCAGTATTTT.

DNA of the CDR3: TGCGCCAGCAGTGAAGGAGGAGGCACAGATACGCAGTATTTT. It yields the protein CASSEGGGTDTQYF. This sequence joins TRBV10-2 and TRBJ2-3, with a weak D call TRBD2 (5 bases). This CDR3 has 14 amino acids. V was shortened by 3 bases and J by 1 base, with 8 bases between the two germline ends. Germline loops: CDR1 WSHSY, CDR2 SAAADI.

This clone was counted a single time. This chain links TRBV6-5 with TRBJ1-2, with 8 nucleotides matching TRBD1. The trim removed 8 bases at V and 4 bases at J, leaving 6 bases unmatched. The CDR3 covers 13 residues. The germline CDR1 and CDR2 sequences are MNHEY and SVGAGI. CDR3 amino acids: CASRLDRGYGYTF. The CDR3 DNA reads TGTGCCAGCCGTCTCGACAGGGGCTATGGCTACACCTTC.

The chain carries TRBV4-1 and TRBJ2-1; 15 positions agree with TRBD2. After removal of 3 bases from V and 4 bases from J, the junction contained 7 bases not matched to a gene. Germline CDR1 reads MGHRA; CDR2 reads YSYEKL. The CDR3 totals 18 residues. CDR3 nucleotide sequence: TGCGCCAGCAGCCACCCAGGACTAGCGGGAGGGCCTTACAATGAGCAGTTCTTC. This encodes CASSHPGLAGGPYNEQFF.

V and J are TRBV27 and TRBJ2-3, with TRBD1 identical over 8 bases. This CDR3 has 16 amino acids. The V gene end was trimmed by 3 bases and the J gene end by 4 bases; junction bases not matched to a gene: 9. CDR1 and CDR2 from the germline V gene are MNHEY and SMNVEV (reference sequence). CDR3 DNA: TGTGCCAGCAGTTTCGGACAGGGTGAAGGGGCAGATACGCAGTATTTT. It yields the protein CASSFGQGEGADTQYF.

CDR3 in amino acids: CASADRGYNEQFF. The CDR3 DNA sequence: TGCGCCAGCGCGGACAGGGGATACAATGAGCAGTTCTTC. This chain connects TRBV5-1 to TRBJ2-1; 9 positions agree with TRBD1. The V segment lost 7 bases and the J segment 4 bases; nucleotides outside the gene matches: 3. The CDR3 is made up of 13 amino acids. The germline V gene encodes CDR1 SGHRS and CDR2 YFSETQ.

The CDR3 nucleotides read TGTGCCAGCAGCTTAGGAGCTTACAATGAGCAGTTCTTC. Amino acid sequence: CASSLGAYNEQFF. The chain uses TRBV5-6 and TRBJ2-1, with no clear D. CDR3 length: 13 residues. The germline CDR1 and CDR2 sequences are SGHDT and YYEEEE. Trimming cost V 2 bases and J 4 bases, with 7 bases left between them.

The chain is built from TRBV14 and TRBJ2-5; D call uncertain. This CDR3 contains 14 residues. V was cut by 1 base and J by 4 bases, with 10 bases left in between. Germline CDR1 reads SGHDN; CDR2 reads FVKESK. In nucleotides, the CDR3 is TGTGCCAGCAGCCAAGTCGCGACAATAGAGACCCAGTACTTC. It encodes CASSQVATIETQYF.

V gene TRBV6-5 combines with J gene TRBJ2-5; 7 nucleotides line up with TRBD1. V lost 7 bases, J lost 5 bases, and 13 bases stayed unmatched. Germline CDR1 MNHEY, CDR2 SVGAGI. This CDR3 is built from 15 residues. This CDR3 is CASKQGWNSIETQYF. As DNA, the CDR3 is TGTGCCAGCAAACAGGGGTGGAATTCAATTGAGACCCAGTACTTC.

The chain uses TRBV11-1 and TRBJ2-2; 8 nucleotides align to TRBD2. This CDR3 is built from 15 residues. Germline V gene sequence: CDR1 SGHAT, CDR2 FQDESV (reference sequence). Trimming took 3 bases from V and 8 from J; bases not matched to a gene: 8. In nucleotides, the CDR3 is TGTGCCAGCAGCTTCAACGGCGGGAGGTCTGGGGAGCTGTTTTTT. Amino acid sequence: CASSFNGGRSGELFF. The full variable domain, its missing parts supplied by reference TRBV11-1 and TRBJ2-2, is EAEVAQSPRYKITEKSQAVAFWCDPISGHATLYWYRQILGQGPELLVQFQDESVVDDSQLPKDRFSAERLKGVDSTLKIQPAELGDSAMYLCASSFNGGRSGELFFGEGSRLTVL.

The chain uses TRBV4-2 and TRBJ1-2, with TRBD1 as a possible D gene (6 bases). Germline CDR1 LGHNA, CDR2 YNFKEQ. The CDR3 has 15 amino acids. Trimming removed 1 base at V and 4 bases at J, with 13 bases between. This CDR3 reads CASSQGATGLYGYTF. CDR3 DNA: TGTGCCAGCAGCCAAGGAGCGACAGGTCTCTATGGCTACACCTTC.

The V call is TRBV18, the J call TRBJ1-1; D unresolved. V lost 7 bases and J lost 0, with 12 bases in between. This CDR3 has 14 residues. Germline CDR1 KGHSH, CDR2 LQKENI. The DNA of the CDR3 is TGTGCCAGCTTCCCGACACCGTTGAACACTGAAGCTTTCTTT. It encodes CASFPTPLNTEAFF.